The clone carrying this T cell receptor (beta chain) has only a few counts. The antigen is not known. iRepertoire HTBI primers and Arm-PCR of CDR3 regions built TCR beta libraries. TCRdb ran MiXCR on the multiplex PCR reads and lists one entry per CDR3 protein. The sample has 600,000 to 650,000 distinct CDR3 sequences; roughly 15% are singletons. Sample time point: newly diagnosed GD, antithyroid drugs for less than 3 months. Extracted RNA from PBMCs served as the source of the TCR library. The data originate from a study of regulatory T cells in long-lasting Graves disease. Study-level findings and limits: Gene preferences differed: TRBV28, TRBJ1-2, TRBJ2-5 in persistent cases.

The V gene's germline CDR1 is MDHEN and CDR2 SYDVKM. This CDR3 is 15 amino acids long. V lost 6 bases and J lost 4; bases outside the gene matches: 7. A further study also used this sample, focusing on T cells in Graves' hyperthyroidism and ophthalmopathy. That work adds: First-round RT-PCR with HTBI primers amplified the TCR CDR3 region. Peripheral blood also featured most of the thyroid clonotypes expanded above 0.001.

The TCR originated in a woman in her 30s with Graves disease. V usage is TRBV28 and J usage is TRBJ1-5, with TRBD1 matching 9 bases. The material sequenced was peripheral blood mononuclear cells (PBMCs), taken at new diagnosis, from a patient treated with antithyroid drugs. The CDR3 here is CASRLRDRANQPQHF. In DNA, the CDR3 is TGTGCCAGCAGACTCCGGGACAGGGCGAATCAGCCCCAGCATTTT. Full variable domain (remainder filled in from reference TRBV28 and TRBJ1-5): DVKVTQSSRYLVKRTGEKVFLECVQDMDHENMFWYRQDPGLGLRLIYFSYDVKMKEKGDIPEGYSVSREKKERFSLILESASTNQTSMYLCASRLRDRANQPQHFGDGTRLSIL.